This TCR beta chain was identified in a study of CD8 T cells in Susac syndrome. Comments on this clonotype: One junction end does not reproduce the germline sequence, and a read error may be involved.

When the RNA was reverse transcribed, random hexamers were used with an input of about 0.5 to 1 ug. TCRdb re-called the immunoSEQ multiplex PCR reads through MiXCR, storing one row per CDR3 protein. Here the sample spans 150,000 to 200,000 distinct CDR3 sequences, just under 95% being singletons. Germline-derived CDR1 and CDR2 are MNHNS and SASEGT. The CDR3 is made up of 17 amino acids. Sequenced input: CD4+ T cells from PBMCs. The TCR comes from a human donor in good health. This chain uses TRBV6-1 with TRBJ2-1; TRBD1 matches 12 bases. CDR3 sequence (DNA): TGTGCCAGCAGAGGGACAGGGGGCGCGGGTTGGTACAATGAGCACTTCTTC. Translation gives CASRGTGGAGWYNEHFF.